A single T cell receptor (beta chain) is shown here with its context. These data belong to a study of blood T cell repertoires in COVID-19. V gave up 4 bases and J gave up 0 bases, with 7 bases separating them. The length of the CDR3 is 14 residues. Germline V gives CDR1 SNHLY, CDR2 FYNNEI. Here immunoSEQ multiplex PCR was the method, and the copy in TCRdb shows in-frame clones only, minus some. The table shows around 140,000 clones, with 88% occurring only once. The material sequenced was peripheral blood. The sequence derives from a man in his 70s with acute or convalescent COVID-19. V and J are TRBV2 and TRBJ1-5; maybe TRBD1 (5 bases). CDR3 sequence reads: CASSGQYSNQPQHF. CDR3 DNA sequence: TGTGCCAGCAGTGGACAGTATAGCAATCAGCCCCAGCATTTT.